This T cell receptor beta chain was documented in a study of T cell repertoires in cytomegalovirus infection. The study, taken as a whole, reports: CMV-specific HLA-C-restricted TCR beta clonotypes dominated the ex vivo response. CMV carriers having the relevant HLA were flagged by cumulative public TCR beta family frequency.

Details on this clonotype: Its antigen is currently unknown.

TCRdb fed the reads into MiXCR, producing one record per CDR3 protein. This table holds fewer than 1,000,000 distinct CDR3 sequences, less than 35% found once. Germline lookup yields CDR1 MDHEN and CDR2 SYDVKM. The J segment lost 2 bases and the V segment lost 2 bases, leaving 6 bases of the junction unmatched. CDR3 length equals 16 residues. The starting material was cultured CD8+ T cells from PBMCs, obtained from culture after CMV antigen stimulation. This chain connects TRBV28 to TRBJ2-3, with 8 bases aligning to TRBD2. The source of this sequence is a human donor in good health (CMV status not recorded). Some clones in this sample may be carry-over from other donors' samples. In DNA form, the CDR3 reads TGTGCCAGCAGTTTAGGAGCGGGGGCCAACACAGATACGCAGTATTTT. Amino acids: CASSLGAGANTDTQYF.